A single sample is the source of the 20 T cell receptor beta chains below, sequenced in a study of cytomegalovirus exposure and HLA in healthy donors. Use of 60 Vbeta and 13 Jbeta primers characterized the PCR. Only in-frame clones appear in the TCRdb table, and some are missing; sequencing was by immunoSEQ multiplex PCR. The table shows about 190,000 clones, with more than 70% occurring only once. The sample consisted of PBMCs. Receptors were obtained from a man in his forties in good health and CMV-seropositive.

The chain's CDR3 is CASSLVGQPSPLHF. As DNA, the CDR3 is TGCGCCAGCAGCTTGGTTGGGCAGCCCTCACCCCTCCACTTT. The chain links TRBV5-1 to TRBJ1-6; D unclear. The germline CDR1 and CDR2 sequences are SGHRS and YFSETQ. CDR3 length: 14 residues. Trimming removed 0 bases at V and 10 bases at J, with 11 bases between. Drawing the rest from reference TRBV5-1 and TRBJ1-6, the complete variable domain is KAGVTQTPRYLIKTRGQQVTLSCSPISGHRSVSWYQQTPGQGLQFLFEYFSETQRNKGNFPGRFSGRQFSNSRSEMNVSTLELGDSALYLCASSLVGQPSPLHFGNGTRLTVT.

The chain recombines TRBV7-9 with TRBJ2-3; D is undetermined. Trimming cost V 5 bases and J 0 bases, with 6 bases left between them. Germline lookup yields CDR1 SEHNR and CDR2 FQNEAQ (reference sequence). The CDR3 covers 13 residues. This CDR3 reads CASSPPSTDTQYF. Here the CDR3 DNA reads TGTGCCAGCAGCCCCCCAAGCACAGATACGCAGTATTTT.

V usage is TRBV18 and J usage is TRBJ1-1; D is ambiguous. V was shortened by 3 bases and J by 4 bases, with 12 bases between the two germline ends. CDR1 is KGHSH, CDR2 LQKENI, per germline. This CDR3 has 14 residues. Here the CDR3 reads CASSPYISGTEAFF. In DNA, the CDR3 is TGTGCCAGCTCACCGTACATTTCGGGCACTGAAGCTTTCTTT.

The chain couples TRBV18 to TRBJ2-7, with a tentative D call TRBD1 (5 bases). The V and J ends lost 0 bases and 3 bases respectively, with 12 bases between them. Germline V gene sequence: CDR1 KGHSH, CDR2 LQKENI. This CDR3 has 15 amino acids. As DNA, the CDR3 is TGTGCCAGCTCACCACCGTCGACAGACCTCTACGAGCAGTACTTC. Translation: CASSPPSTDLYEQYF.

V usage is TRBV4-1 and J usage is TRBJ2-3; 15 bases are a match to TRBD2. Germline lookup yields CDR1 MGHRA and CDR2 YSYEKL. V shed 4 bases and J 3 bases; nucleotides not matched to a gene: 8. The CDR3 extends over 18 amino acids. CDR3: CASSPTGGLAGGTDTQYF. In DNA form, the CDR3 reads TGCGCCAGCAGCCCAACAGGAGGACTAGCGGGAGGGACAGATACGCAGTATTTT.

The chain is built from TRBV10-3 and TRBJ2-7; TRBD2 aligns across 7 bases. V was pared by 3 bases and J by 2 bases, with 4 bases of the junction left unmatched. The CDR3 has 14 amino acids. Germline assignment: CDR1 ENHRY and CDR2 SYGVKD. CDR3 protein: CAISEALAAYEQYF. The CDR3 DNA is TGTGCCATCAGTGAAGCCCTAGCGGCCTACGAGCAGTACTTC.

The rearrangement joins TRBV6-1 to TRBJ1-2; 7 bases map to TRBD1. This CDR3 spans 15 amino acids. The trim removed 11 bases at V and 2 bases at J, leaving 14 bases unmatched. Per germline, CDR1 MNHNS and CDR2 SASEGT. The CDR3, as DNA: TGTGCCGGCTCTCGAACAGGGGACCTAAACTATGGCTACACCTTC. Its translation: CAGSRTGDLNYGYTF.

J is TRBJ2-7 and V is TRBV6-5; a weak D match, TRBD2 (7 bases). This CDR3 comprises 13 residues. The germline gives CDR1 MNHEY, CDR2 SVGAGI. The ends were cut back, 0 bases at V and 12 bases at J, with 15 bases in the middle. The CDR3 nucleotides are TGTGCCAGCAGTTACTCCTCCGGGGGGCTCACGTACTTC. Protein product: CASSYSSGGLTYF.

The V call is TRBV5-6, the J call TRBJ2-1; 8 bases fit TRBD2. Germline trimming cut 0 bases from V and 9 bases from J; bases unmatched to any gene: 8. CDR1 is SGHDT and CDR2 is YYEEEE in the germline V gene. The CDR3 covers 15 residues. In nucleotides, the CDR3 is TGTGCCAGCAGCTTGGGCCCCGGGAGGGTGGGTGAGCAGTTCTTC. It encodes CASSLGPGRVGEQFF. The full variable domain, in which reference TRBV5-6 and TRBJ2-1 provide the parts outside the CDR3, is DAGVTQSPTHLIKTRGQQVTLRCSPKSGHDTVSWYQQALGQGPQFIFQYYEEEERQRGNFPDRFSGHQFPNYSSELNVNALLLGDSALYLCASSLGPGRVGEQFFGPGTRLTVL.

This chain connects TRBV25-1 to TRBJ2-3; D is ambiguous. Germline V CDR1 and CDR2: MGHDK, SYGVNS. Trimming removed 3 bases at V and 2 bases at J, with 3 bases between. The CDR3 contains 12 residues. Here the CDR3 reads CASSEYTDTQYF. Here the CDR3 DNA reads TGTGCCAGCAGTGAGTACACAGATACGCAGTATTTT.

The chain has TRBV6-5 and TRBJ2-1; D uncertain. This CDR3 region has 14 residues. Looked up from germline, CDR1 is MNHEY and CDR2 is SVGAGI. Between the trimmed V and J ends, which lost 4 bases and 7 bases, there was a span of 14 bases. The DNA for the CDR3 is TGTGCCAGCAGTTCTTCTCGGGTGCTGAATGAGCAGTTCTTC. This sequence encodes CASSSSRVLNEQFF.

V and J are TRBV2 and TRBJ1-1, with a weak D call TRBD1 (6 bases). V lost 6 bases and J lost 4, with 18 bases in between. The CDR3 is made up of 15 amino acids. Germline lookup yields CDR1 SNHLY and CDR2 FYNNEI. The CDR3: CASSPGTLAGTEAFF. Written as DNA, the CDR3 is TGTGCCAGCAGCCCCGGGACACTGGCCGGCACTGAAGCTTTCTTT.

This chain connects TRBV6-5 to TRBJ2-5, with a tentative D call TRBD1 (6 bases). V lost 10 bases to trimming and J lost 3 bases, with 12 bases between them. The CDR3 extends over 12 amino acids. CDR1 and CDR2 from the germline V gene are MNHEY and SVGAGI. CDR3 DNA: TGTGCCACCGGACAGACGGAAGAGACCCAGTACTTC. This sequence encodes CATGQTEETQYF.

The chain combines TRBV5-1 with TRBJ1-1; 7 bases line up with TRBD1. The CDR3 has 15 residues. Trimming cost V 4 bases and J 1 base; bases outside gene matches: 7. In germline, CDR1 is SGHRS, CDR2 YFSETQ. The CDR3 DNA sequence: TGCGCCAGCAGCCTTATTGGGACAGCGAACACTGAAGCTTTCTTT. It yields the protein CASSLIGTANTEAFF.

This clone has a single count. The chain's CDR3 is CASSLEGEWNQPQHF. The CDR3 DNA is TGTGCCAGCAGCTTAGAGGGGGAATGGAATCAGCCCCAGCATTTT. The J gene is TRBJ1-5, the V gene TRBV7-2; maybe TRBD1 (6 bases). In germline, CDR1 is SGHTA, CDR2 FQGNSA. CDR3 length equals 15 residues. Trimming stripped 1 base from V and 4 bases from J, with 11 bases between.

The V and J genes are TRBV30 and TRBJ2-3; a weak D match, TRBD1 (5 bases). The germline CDR1 and CDR2 sequences are GTSNPN and SVGIG (reference sequence). The CDR3 spans 15 residues. V lost 3 bases and J lost 0, with 13 bases in between. DNA of the CDR3: TGTGCCTGGAGCCAAGGGGCGGCTAGCACAGATACGCAGTATTTT. This encodes CAWSQGAASTDTQYF.

This clone was recorded a few times. This chain joins TRBV28 and TRBJ1-1; D is undetermined. V dropped 5 bases and J dropped 9 bases, with 10 bases sitting between them. There are 11 residues in the CDR3. Germline values: CDR1 MDHEN, CDR2 SYDVKM. CDR3 nucleotide sequence: TGTGCCAGCAGTGCTGCGGGTAAAGCTTTCTTT. Protein: CASSAAGKAFF.

The V gene is TRBV18, the J gene TRBJ1-4; 9 positions agree with TRBD1. This CDR3 has 15 residues. Trimming at V came to 0 bases and at J to 10 bases, leaving 6 bases not matched to a gene. CDR1 and CDR2 (germline): KGHSH, LQKENI. This chain's CDR3 is CASSPPGQGRGKLFF. The CDR3, as DNA: TGTGCCAGCTCACCACCGGGACAGGGTCGGGGAAAACTGTTTTTT.

This chain joins TRBV5-1 and TRBJ2-5, with 7 bases fitting TRBD2. The CDR3 loop spans 16 amino acids. Trimming removed 0 bases from V and 0 bases from J; junction bases left unmatched: 5. Germline V gene data show CDR1 as SGHRS and CDR2 as YFSETQ. CDR3 nucleotides: TGCGCCAGCAGCTTGGCGGCTAGCGGTCACCAAGAGACCCAGTACTTC. Amino acids: CASSLAASGHQETQYF.

This clone has just a few counts. The chain recombines TRBV7-8 with TRBJ1-3, with no clear D. Germline V gene data show CDR1 as SGHVS and CDR2 as FQNEAQ. Trimming removed 3 bases at V and 0 bases at J, with 9 bases between. The CDR3 spans 15 residues. CDR3 nucleotide sequence: TGTGCCAGCAGCTTGGGAGGTCTCTCTGGAAACACCATATATTTT. Amino acids: CASSLGGLSGNTIYF.